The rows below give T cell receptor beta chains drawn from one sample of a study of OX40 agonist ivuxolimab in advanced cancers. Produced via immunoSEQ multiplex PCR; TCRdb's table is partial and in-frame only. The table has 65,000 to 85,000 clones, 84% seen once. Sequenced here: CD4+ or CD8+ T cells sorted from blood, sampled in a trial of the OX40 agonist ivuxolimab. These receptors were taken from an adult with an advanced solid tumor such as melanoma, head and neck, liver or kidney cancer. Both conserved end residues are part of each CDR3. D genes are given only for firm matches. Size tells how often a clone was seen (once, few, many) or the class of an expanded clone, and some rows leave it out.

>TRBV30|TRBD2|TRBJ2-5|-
TGTGCCTGGAGTGTACTAAGAGGGAGGGTCAAAGAGACCCAGTACTTC
CAWSVLRGRVKETQYF
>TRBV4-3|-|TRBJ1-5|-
TGCGCCAGCAGCCCCCGCAGGTCCAATCAGCCCCAGCATTTT
CASSPRRSNQPQHF
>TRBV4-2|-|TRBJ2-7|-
TGTGCCAGCAGCCAAGTCTATAGCGGCTCCTACGAGCAGTACTTC
CASSQVYSGSYEQYF
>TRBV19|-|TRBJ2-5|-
TGTGCCAGTAGTAGCACCGGGACAAAAATCCGGGAGACCCAGTACTTC
CASSSTGTKIRETQYF
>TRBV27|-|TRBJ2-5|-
TGTGCCAGCACCAGCCTCGGAGAGACCCAGTACTTC
CASTSLGETQYF
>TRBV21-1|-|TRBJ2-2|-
TGTGCCAGCAACCTAACACTAGCGGAGTACGGGGAGCTGTTTTTT
CASNLTLAEYGELFF
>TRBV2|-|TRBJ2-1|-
TGTGCCAGCAGTCAGGCGTCAAAGCAGTTCTTC
CASSQASKQFF
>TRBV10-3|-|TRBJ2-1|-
TGTGCCATCAGTGAGTCACAGGGAGGGTATGAGCAGTTCTTC
CAISESQGGYEQFF
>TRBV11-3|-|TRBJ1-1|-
TGTGCCAGCAGCTTAGTGTTAGGCAATGAAGCTTTCTTT
CASSLVLGNEAFF
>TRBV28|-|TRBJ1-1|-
TGTGCCAGCAGTTTAACCGTACCAGGGGCCGCTGAAGCTTTCTTT
CASSLTVPGAAEAFF
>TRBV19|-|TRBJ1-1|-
TGTGCCAGTCGAGAGAGATACACTGAAGCTTTCTTT
CASRERYTEAFF
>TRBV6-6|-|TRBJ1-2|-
TGTGCCAGCAGAGAAGAGGGGGATGGCTACACCTTC
CASREEGDGYTF
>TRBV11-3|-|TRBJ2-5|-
TGTGCCAGCAGCTTTCTAGAGACCCAGTACTTC
CASSFLETQYF
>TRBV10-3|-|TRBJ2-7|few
TGTGCCATCAGTGAGCCTTGGATTGCCCACGAGCAGTACTTC
CAISEPWIAHEQYF
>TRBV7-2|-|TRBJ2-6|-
TGTGCCAGCAGCTCACCCAGCTCTGGGGCCAACGTCCTGACTTTC
CASSSPSSGANVLTF
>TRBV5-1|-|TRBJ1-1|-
TGCGCCAGCAGCGGTGTGAGGAACACTGAAGCTTTCTTT
CASSGVRNTEAFF
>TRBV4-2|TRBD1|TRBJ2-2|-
TGTGCCAGCAGCCTGGCAGGGGGCATCACCGGGGAGCTGTTTTTT
CASSLAGGITGELFF
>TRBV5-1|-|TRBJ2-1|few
TGCGCCAGCAGCGCGAGCGGAGTAGGCTCCTACAATGAGCAGTTCTTC
CASSASGVGSYNEQFF
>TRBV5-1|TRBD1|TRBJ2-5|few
TGCGCCAGCAGCTTGACGACAGGGGGCGAAGAGACCCAGTACTTC
CASSLTTGGEETQYF
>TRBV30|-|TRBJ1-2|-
TGTGCCTGGAGCCCCCCGGCACAGTTCTATGGCTACACCTTC
CAWSPPAQFYGYTF
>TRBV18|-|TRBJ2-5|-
TGTGCCAGCTCACCACGCGGCCTCCAAGAGACCCAGTACTTC
CASSPRGLQETQYF
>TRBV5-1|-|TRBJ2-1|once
TGCGCCAGCAGCGTGGGGCCCGACGGTGAGCAGTTCTTC
CASSVGPDGEQFF
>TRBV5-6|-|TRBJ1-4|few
TGTGCCAGCAGCTTGAGAGGAGGAGATGAAAAACTGTTTTTT
CASSLRGGDEKLFF
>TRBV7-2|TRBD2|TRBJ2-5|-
TGTGCCAGCAGCTTACCCCCCGGGACTAGCGGGATAGAAGAGACCCAGTACTTC
CASSLPPGTSGIEETQYF
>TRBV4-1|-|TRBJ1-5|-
TGCGCCAGCAGCCAAGAGGCCTCGCTTAGCAATCAGCCCCAGCATTTT
CASSQEASLSNQPQHF
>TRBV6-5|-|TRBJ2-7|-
TGTGCCAGCAGTTACTCTCCGACGGGTTACTACGAGCAGTACTTC
CASSYSPTGYYEQYF
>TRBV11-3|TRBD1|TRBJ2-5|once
TGTGCCAGCAGCCGGGGACAGGGGGCTTGGGAGACCCAGTACTTC
CASSRGQGAWETQYF
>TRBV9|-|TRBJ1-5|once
TGTGCCAGCAGCATGACAGGTGGAGTAGGGCCCCAGCATTTT
CASSMTGGVGPQHF
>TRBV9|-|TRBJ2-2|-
TGTGCCAGCAGCGTAGGTCAGATAGCCGGGGAGCTGTTTTTT
CASSVGQIAGELFF
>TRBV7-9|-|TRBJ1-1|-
TGTGCCAGCAGCTTCCACACTGAAGCTTTCTTT
CASSFHTEAFF
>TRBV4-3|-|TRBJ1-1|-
TGCGCCAGCAGCCCCAACGTGGGGGGCGCCGACACTGAAGCTTTCTTT
CASSPNVGGADTEAFF
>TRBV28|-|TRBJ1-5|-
TGTGCCAGCAGTTTAGGTGGGCAGCCCCAGCATTTT
CASSLGGQPQHF
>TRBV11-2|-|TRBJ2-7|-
TGTGCCAGCAGCTGGGTGGTGGGGAGATCCTACGAGCAGTACTTC
CASSWVVGRSYEQYF
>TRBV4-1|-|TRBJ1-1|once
TGCGCCAGCAGCCAGAACCAGGCGAACACTGAAGCTTTCTTT
CASSQNQANTEAFF
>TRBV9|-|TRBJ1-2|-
TGTGCCAGCAGCGTTACAGGCTCTCCCTATGGCTACACCTTC
CASSVTGSPYGYTF
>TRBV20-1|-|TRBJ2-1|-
TGCAGTGCTAGTAACGTCATTGAGCAGTTCTTC
CSASNVIEQFF
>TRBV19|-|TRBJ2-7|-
TGTGCCAGTAGCCCCGCAGGGGCTGCCTACGAGCAGTACTTC
CASSPAGAAYEQYF
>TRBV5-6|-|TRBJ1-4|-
TGTGCCAGCAGCTCCGAGCTCTTCATAGAGGGTGAAAAACTGTTTTTT
CASSSELFIEGEKLFF
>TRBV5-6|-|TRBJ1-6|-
TGTGCCAGCAGCTTGATCACGACAGTTAATTCACCCCTCCACTTT
CASSLITTVNSPLHF
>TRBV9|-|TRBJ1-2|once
TGTGCCAGCAGCGTAGCTTTAACTAACTATGGCTACACCTTC
CASSVALTNYGYTF